This T cell receptor (beta chain) was identified in a study of T cells in Graves' hyperthyroidism and ophthalmopathy. Overall study findings and caveats: Expanded thyroid clonotypes (above 0.001) were mostly also found in blood.

The CDR3 length is 15 residues. Trimming shortened V by 5 bases and J by 7 bases, and 17 bases separated the two germline ends. Germline V gene lookup returns CDR1 LNHDA and CDR2 SQIVND (reference sequence). Stability of Graves' hyperthyroidism was defined as absent ophthalmopathy progression within 18 months. With a duration under 2 months, the hyperthyroidism was newly diagnosed in patients aged 18 to 65. Criteria for exclusion of patients were uncontrolled infection, other autoimmune disease, pregnancy or lactation. Authors of the study amplified TCR beta CDR3 regions from RNA transcripts. RT-PCR in the first round (using the HTBI primer set) targeted the TCR CDR3. TCRdb passed the multiplex PCR reads through MiXCR, listing each CDR3 protein once. This table holds roughly 710,000 distinct CDR3 sequences, approximately 40% found once. About this clonotype: Its antigen is undetermined.

The V call is TRBV19, the J call TRBJ2-2; no clear D gene. Sequenced material: blood. The clonotype was recovered from a middle-aged woman with Graves' hyperthyroidism. For the CDR3, the DNA is TGTGCCAGTAGTCCCCCCGTTGGTCGACGCGGGGAGCTGTTTTTT. It yields the protein CASSPPVGRRGELFF.